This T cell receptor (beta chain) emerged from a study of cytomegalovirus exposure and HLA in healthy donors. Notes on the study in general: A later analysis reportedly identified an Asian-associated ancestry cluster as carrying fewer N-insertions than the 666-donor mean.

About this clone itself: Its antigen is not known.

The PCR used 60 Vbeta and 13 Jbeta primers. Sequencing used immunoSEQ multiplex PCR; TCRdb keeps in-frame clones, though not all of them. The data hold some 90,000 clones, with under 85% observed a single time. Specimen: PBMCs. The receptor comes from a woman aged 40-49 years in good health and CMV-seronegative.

The CDR3 sequence: CAISESVRDNGYTF. The CDR3, as DNA: TGTGCCATCAGTGAGTCGGTCAGGGATAATGGCTACACCTTC. The chain employs TRBV10-3 and TRBJ1-2, with D tentatively TRBD1 (5 bases). The germline V gene encodes CDR1 ENHRY and CDR2 SYGVKD. V lost 0 bases, J lost 6 bases, and 11 bases lay in between. This CDR3 is built from 14 residues.